A single sample is the source of the 30 T cell receptor beta chains below, sequenced in a study of blood T cell repertoires in COVID-19. Sequencing was performed with immunoSEQ multiplex PCR; in TCRdb, only in-frame clones are kept and a portion is missing. This table holds about 160,000 clones, about four fifths found once. The sample consisted of peripheral blood. The receptors here all came from a man aged 55 to 70 with active or convalescent COVID-19.

The chain combines TRBV7-9 with TRBJ2-3; TRBD1 aligns across 11 bases. The CDR3 is 15 amino acids. CDR1 is SEHNR, CDR2 FQNEAQ, per germline (reference sequence). The V and J ends lost 3 bases and 5 bases, in that order; junction bases with no gene match: 4. CDR3 DNA: TGTGCCAGCAGCTTCGGACAGGGGGCGCAAGATACGCAGTATTTT. Its protein is CASSFGQGAQDTQYF. Full variable domain (remainder filled in from reference TRBV7-9 and TRBJ2-3): DTGVSQNPRHKITKRGQNVTFRCDPISEHNRLYWYRQTLGQGPEFLTYFQNEAQLEKSRLLSDRFSAERPKGSFSTLEIQRTEQGDSAMYLCASSFGQGAQDTQYFGPGTRLTVL.

V gene TRBV5-1 combines with J gene TRBJ2-5, with 7 bases aligning to TRBD2. The V and J ends lost 3 bases and 7 bases, in that order; junction bases with no gene match: 21. Per germline, CDR1 SGHRS and CDR2 YFSETQ. This CDR3 is built from 18 residues. In nucleotides, the CDR3 is TGCGCCAGCAGCTCAACTGGGGGGGACGGGGCCCACGTTGGGACCCAGTACTTC. Translating gives CASSSTGGDGAHVGTQYF.

CDR3: CASSPRLGRDQPQHF. CDR3 DNA: TGTGCCAGCAGCCCCCGGCTGGGGAGAGATCAGCCCCAGCATTTT. The chain recombines TRBV5-8 with TRBJ1-5; no reliable D call. The CDR3 loop spans 15 amino acids. Germline lookup yields CDR1 SGHTS and CDR2 YDEGEE. Trimming cost V 4 bases and J 5 bases, with 16 bases left between them.

This clone was found many times. The rearrangement joins TRBV19 to TRBJ1-5; 7 positions agree with TRBD1. The germline V gene has CDR1 LNHDA and CDR2 SQIVND (reference sequence). The CDR3 length is 14 residues. V dropped 9 bases and J dropped 7; count of bases not matched to a gene: 12. DNA of the CDR3: TGTGCCAGCTCCGACAGGGCGAACTACCAGCCCCAGCATTTT. It is translated as CASSDRANYQPQHF.

To note about this clone: Lacking the conserved final phenylalanine or tryptophan, this CDR3 likely reflects a read error. It is unclear where the CDR3 begins or ends on the DNA, so no DNA is shown, and the CDR3 is as TCRdb lists it. The chain uses TRBV24-1 and TRBJ1-4; TRBD1, the table's D call, was not compared with the DNA. Germline values: CDR1 KGHDR, CDR2 SFDVKD. The CDR3 is 9 residues long, counting both termini. The CDR3 reads CATSDFSTV.

The chain is built from TRBV2 and TRBJ1-5; no clear D. From germline, CDR1 is SNHLY and CDR2 FYNNEI. Trimming took 8 bases from V and 9 from J, leaving 17 bases between them. The CDR3 spans 13 residues. CDR3 nucleotides: TGTGCCAGCCTCTCAGGTCCGCAATCGCCCCAGCATTTT. This encodes CASLSGPQSPQHF.

This clone came up once. The same CDR3 can be traced to other DNA sequences in this sample. The chain employs TRBV3-1 (or the pseudogene TRBV3-2) and TRBJ2-2; 8 nucleotides match TRBD1. This CDR3 spans 15 amino acids. V lost 4 bases, J lost 1 base, and 2 bases stayed unmatched. Germline V CDR1 and CDR2: LGHDT, YNNKEL (reference sequence). The CDR3 nucleotides read TGTGCCAGCAGCCTCGGGACAGGGAACACCGGGGAGCTGTTTTTT. Its protein product is CASSLGTGNTGELFF.

The V call is TRBV2, the J call TRBJ1-3, with D tentatively TRBD1 (6 bases). Trimming stripped 4 bases from V and 0 bases from J, with 13 bases between. Germline lookup yields CDR1 SNHLY and CDR2 FYNNEI. This CDR3 region has 16 residues. The CDR3 sequence: CASSVAGVNSGNTIYF. The CDR3 DNA is TGTGCCAGCAGTGTAGCAGGGGTAAACTCTGGAAACACCATATATTTT.

The chain carries TRBV4-1 and TRBJ1-2, with D perhaps TRBD1 (6 bases). CDR1 is MGHRA and CDR2 is YSYEKL in the germline V gene. V shed 2 bases and J shed 0 bases, with 16 bases lying between them. The CDR3 is made up of 17 amino acids. The CDR3 here is CASSQTPDRIANYGYTF. The CDR3 nucleotides are TGCGCCAGCAGCCAAACGCCGGACAGAATCGCTAACTATGGCTACACCTTC.

The chain combines TRBV6-5 with TRBJ2-3, with 9 positions matching TRBD1. The CDR3 length is 16 residues. Germline V CDR1 and CDR2: MNHEY, SVGAGI. V lost 1 base and J lost 2; bases outside the gene matches: 4. The CDR3 DNA reads as TGTGCCAGCAGTTACTTGGACAGGGGACTCACAGATACGCAGTATTTT. It codes for CASSYLDRGLTDTQYF.

This clone has just one count. The gene calls are TRBV19 and TRBJ2-7, with 8 bases that match TRBD2. CDR3 length equals 13 residues. The trim removed 4 bases at V and 3 bases at J, leaving 2 bases unmatched. Per germline, CDR1 LNHDA and CDR2 SQIVND (reference sequence). This CDR3 reads CASSTGGHYEQYF. CDR3 DNA sequence: TGTGCCAGTAGTACGGGAGGGCACTACGAGCAGTACTTC.

This clone has more than one count but fewer than ten. This chain joins TRBV19 and TRBJ2-2; a possible D gene is TRBD1 (6 bases). This CDR3 has 15 residues. V was trimmed by 5 bases and J by 1 base, leaving 11 bases between them. The germline gives CDR1 LNHDA, CDR2 SQIVND (reference sequence). In DNA form, the CDR3 reads TGTGCCAGTAGTGTTCCGGGACAGAACACCGGGGAGCTGTTTTTT. Its protein product is CASSVPGQNTGELFF.

The rearrangement links TRBV5-1 to TRBJ2-7; TRBD2 matches 12 bases. Germline V CDR1 and CDR2: SGHRS, YFSETQ. After removal of 0 bases from V and 3 bases from J, the junction contained 4 bases not matched to a gene. The CDR3 loop spans 16 amino acids. The CDR3 DNA follows: TGCGCCAGCAGCTTGGAAAGACTAGCGGGAGACTACGAGCAGTACTTC. Translated, it gives CASSLERLAGDYEQYF.

This clone was seen only a few times. The chain carries TRBV6-5 and TRBJ2-7; a weak D match, TRBD2 (6 bases). There are 12 residues in the CDR3. Germline-derived CDR1 and CDR2 are MNHEY and SVGAGI. V lost 8 bases, J lost 2 bases, and 10 bases lay in between. CDR3 in amino acids: CASGGNTYEQYF. CDR3 sequence (DNA): TGTGCCAGCGGGGGGAATACCTACGAGCAGTACTTC.

The V call is TRBV5-1, the J call TRBJ2-3, with 8 bases matching TRBD2. Germline V CDR1 and CDR2: SGHRS, YFSETQ. V was clipped by 0 bases and J by 4 bases; unmatched bases: 10. This CDR3 contains 17 residues. As DNA, the CDR3 is TGCGCCAGCAGCTTGGCCCCGGGGTTGCGGGAGGCAGATACGCAGTATTTT. Its protein is CASSLAPGLREADTQYF.

The V call is TRBV15, the J call TRBJ2-2, with 7 bases lining up with TRBD1. Unmatched junction bases numbered 3, after V lost 8 bases and J lost 0 bases. This CDR3 has 14 amino acids. Germline loops: CDR1 LNHNV, CDR2 YYDKDF (reference sequence). The CDR3 coding sequence is TGTGCCACCCCCGGGACAGCGAACACCGGGGAGCTGTTTTTT. It is translated as CATPGTANTGELFF.

This rearrangement joins TRBV7-9 to TRBJ1-5, with 9 bases identical to TRBD1. The CDR3 extends over 14 amino acids. CDR1 SEHNR and CDR2 FQNEAQ come from the germline V gene (reference sequence). J lost 6 bases, V lost 4 bases, and 4 bases had no gene match. CDR3 protein: CASSWGQGFQPQHF. The CDR3 nucleotides read TGTGCCAGCAGCTGGGGACAGGGATTTCAGCCCCAGCATTTT.

The chain recombines TRBV18 with TRBJ1-1, with a possible D match to TRBD1 (5 bases). Germline V gene data show CDR1 as KGHSH and CDR2 as LQKENI. V was clipped by 3 bases and J by 8 bases, with 13 bases between them. This CDR3 is 13 amino acids long. CDR3 protein: CASSPERQGEAFF. In DNA, the CDR3 is TGTGCCAGCTCACCGGAGAGGCAGGGCGAAGCTTTCTTT.

This clone has only one observation. This chain uses TRBV10-3 with TRBJ2-2; tentatively, D is TRBD1 (5 bases). V lost 0 bases, J lost 0 bases, and 8 bases lay in between. The CDR3 extends over 16 amino acids. Looked up from germline, CDR1 is ENHRY and CDR2 is SYGVKD. CDR3 DNA sequence: TGTGCCATCAGTGAGTCGGGGCAGGCGAACACCGGGGAGCTGTTTTTT. Its translation: CAISESGQANTGELFF.

The chain carries TRBV6-6 and TRBJ1-1, with D possibly being TRBD1 (6 bases). V gave up 7 bases and J gave up 5 bases, with 17 bases separating them. The CDR3 sequence is 14 residues long. Germline CDR1 reads MNHNY; CDR2 reads SVGAGI (reference sequence). CDR3 loop: CASTPGDLRTEAFF. As DNA, the CDR3 is TGTGCCAGCACCCCAGGGGATTTGCGGACTGAAGCTTTCTTT.

This clone was counted between two and nine times. The J gene is TRBJ1-1, the V gene TRBV12-3 or TRBV12-4; 7 bases are a match to TRBD1. With V trimmed by 6 bases and J by 7 bases, 5 bases remained unmatched. The CDR3 is 12 residues long. The DNA of the CDR3 is TGTGCCAGCAGGCCTAGACAGGGTGAAGCTTTCTTT. Encoded protein: CASRPRQGEAFF.

This chain uses TRBV5-8 with TRBJ1-1, with a tentative D call TRBD1 (5 bases). This CDR3 has 13 residues. From germline, CDR1 is SGHTS and CDR2 YDEGEE. The V gene lost 0 bases and the J gene lost 2 bases, with 5 bases spanning the gap. CDR3 sequence (DNA): TGTGCCAGCAGCTTGGGGGGCAACACTGAAGCTTTCTTT. It specifies CASSLGGNTEAFF.

V and J are TRBV28 and TRBJ1-1; TRBD1 matches at 11 bases. V lost 4 bases, J lost 10 bases, and 8 bases stayed unmatched. The germline V gene has CDR1 MDHEN and CDR2 SYDVKM. The CDR3 runs 14 residues. CDR3 sequence (DNA): TGTGCCAGCAGTTCGGGACAGGGGGGCGGCGTAGCTTTCTTT. Residues: CASSSGQGGGVAFF.

This clone was detected only a few times. The chain couples TRBV2 to TRBJ2-5; 12 bases map to TRBD1. Per the germline V gene, CDR1 is SNHLY and CDR2 is FYNNEI. CDR3 length: 16 residues. Trimming at V came to 6 bases and at J to 6 bases, leaving 11 bases not matched to a gene. The CDR3 sequence is CASSEPGQGAVKTQYF. The DNA for the CDR3 is TGTGCCAGCAGCGAACCGGGACAGGGGGCTGTAAAGACCCAGTACTTC.

This clone was observed a single time. The chain has TRBV19 and TRBJ1-2, with D unclear. Looked up from germline, CDR1 is LNHDA and CDR2 is SQIVND (reference sequence). Trimming stripped 5 bases from V and 2 bases from J, with 12 bases between. CDR3 size: 14 residues. CDR3 amino acids: CASSFAFQNYGYTF. The CDR3 DNA is TGTGCCAGTAGTTTCGCATTCCAGAACTATGGCTACACCTTC.

The genes are TRBV29-1 and TRBJ2-2, with TRBD1 identical over 9 bases. V dropped 6 bases and J dropped 6; count of bases not matched to a gene: 8. Germline V gene data show CDR1 as SQVTM and CDR2 as ANQGSEA. CDR3 length: 14 residues. The CDR3 DNA follows: TGCAGCGTAGCCGGGACAGGGAATTCCGGGGAGCTGTTTTTT. It encodes CSVAGTGNSGELFF.

The chain couples TRBV18 to TRBJ2-5; possibly TRBD1 for D (6 bases). CDR1 is KGHSH and CDR2 is LQKENI in the germline V gene. CDR3 length equals 13 residues. Deletions cut 4 bases from V and 5 bases from J, with 11 bases between. In DNA form, the CDR3 reads TGTGCCAGCTCACGGGACATTGGGGAGACCCAGTACTTC. Translating gives CASSRDIGETQYF. Variable domain in full (rest from reference TRBV18 and TRBJ2-5): NAGVMQNPRHLVRRRGQEARLRCSPMKGHSHVYWYRQLPEEGLKFMVYLQKENIIDESGMPKERFSAEFPKEGPSILRIQQVVRGDSAAYFCASSRDIGETQYFGPGTRLLVL.

This chain connects TRBV6-5 to TRBJ1-1; 8 nucleotides line up with TRBD1. This CDR3 spans 13 amino acids. Germline V gene sequence: CDR1 MNHEY, CDR2 SVGAGI. The V segment lost 5 bases and the J segment 9 bases; nucleotides outside the gene matches: 8. CDR3 in DNA: TGTGCCAGCAGTATAGACAGGGGCGACCAAGCTTTCTTT. It translates to CASSIDRGDQAFF.

The rearrangement links TRBV2 to TRBJ2-7; D ambiguous. This CDR3 comprises 12 residues. Germline assignment: CDR1 SNHLY and CDR2 FYNNEI. Trimming took off 3 bases at V and 6 bases at J, with 9 bases between the two ends. The CDR3, as DNA: TGTGCCAGCAGTGAGAGACTTCCCGAGCAGTACTTC. Its protein is CASSERLPEQYF. The entire variable domain, with the rest obtained from reference TRBV2 and TRBJ2-7, is as follows: EPEVTQTPSHQVTQMGQEVILRCVPISNHLYFYWYRQILGQKVEFLVSFYNNEISEKSEIFDDQFSVERPDGSNFTLKIRSTKLEDSAMYFCASSERLPEQYFGPGTRLTVT.

This chain's CDR3 is CASSSGGPDTQYF. In DNA form, the CDR3 reads TGTGCCAGCAGTTCAGGGGGCCCAGATACGCAGTATTTT. The V call is TRBV27, the J call TRBJ2-3, with 8 nucleotides matching TRBD1. Germline CDR1 and CDR2: MNHEY and SMNVEV (reference sequence). This CDR3 contains 13 residues. V lost 4 bases, J lost 4 bases, and 1 base stayed unmatched.